This is a list of T cell receptor beta chains from one sample in a study of response to subunit inactivated influenza vaccine. TCRdb itself ran the RT-PCR reads through MiXCR, one entry per CDR3 protein. The table has approximately 530,000 distinct CDR3 sequences, roughly 7.6% seen once. The material sequenced was PBMCs from blood, taken approximately 25 months after vaccination. These receptors all stem from a man between 50 and 75 years old who received an inactivated influenza vaccine. CDR3s include the opening cysteine and the closing phenylalanine or tryptophan. D genes are given only for firm matches. Clone size is stated in some rows and not others, as once, few, many or a class when expanded.

D	V	J	size	DNA	CDR3
.	TRBV27	TRBJ2-1	.	TGTGCCAGCAGCCGTCCCCGGGAGAAGCAGTTCTTC	CASSRPREKQFF
.	TRBV20-1	TRBJ2-7	.	TGCAGTGCTAGCGGGAGCGGGTTGGAGTACGAGCAGTACTTC	CSASGSGLEYEQYF
TRBD2	TRBV29-1	TRBJ2-5	.	TGCAGCGTCGGGACTAGCGGGTGGTTGGATACCCAGTACTTC	CSVGTSGWLDTQYF
.	TRBV7-2	TRBJ2-7	.	TGTGCCAGCAGCTTATGGAACGAGCAGTACTTC	CASSLWNEQYF
TRBD1	TRBV10-3	TRBJ2-7	few	TGTGCCATCAGTGACATCGGGTCCGGGACAGAATTCTACGAGCAGTACTTC	CAISDIGSGTEFYEQYF
.	TRBV28	TRBJ1-1	few	TGTGCCAGCAGACCTCCGGGGGTCCAGGACACTGAAGCTTTCTTT	CASRPPGVQDTEAFF
.	TRBV14	TRBJ2-7	many	TGTGCCAGCAGCCTTAAGACTATCCCCGAGCAGTACTTC	CASSLKTIPEQYF
TRBD2	TRBV7-3	TRBJ2-1	many	TGTGCCAGCAGCTTACGGCTAGCGGGAGACAATGAGCAGTTCTTC	CASSLRLAGDNEQFF
.	TRBV18	TRBJ1-1	.	TGTGCCAGCTCACCGAAACAGGGATTTAACGCTGAAGCTTTCTTT	CASSPKQGFNAEAFF
TRBD2	TRBV12-3/TRBV12-4	TRBJ2-1	.	TGTGCCAGCAGGTCCGGGACGGGGGGGCCCGGTGAGCAGTTCTTC	CASRSGTGGPGEQFF
.	TRBV20-1	TRBJ1-2	few	TGCAGTGCAGGCACAGGGACCCTAGGCTACACCTTC	CSAGTGTLGYTF
TRBD2	TRBV7-9	TRBJ2-5	.	TGTGCCAGCATCAACAATAGCGGGTCTACCCAGTACTTC	CASINNSGSTQYF
.	TRBV29-1	TRBJ1-1	many	TGCAGCGTTGAAGATCAAGGTGCGGTGGCTGAAGCTTTCTTT	CSVEDQGAVAEAFF
TRBD2	TRBV6-5	TRBJ2-1	many	TGTGCCAGCAGTTGGGAGACCGGGACTAGTTCCAATGAGCAGTTCTTC	CASSWETGTSSNEQFF
TRBD2	TRBV18	TRBJ2-2	.	TGTGCCAGCTCGGGACTAGCGAGTAACACCGGGGAGCTGTTTTTT	CASSGLASNTGELFF
.	TRBV20-1	TRBJ1-5	.	TGCAGTGCCACGGGGCAGGGTGGCCAGCCCCAGCATTTT	CSATGQGGQPQHF
TRBD1	TRBV5-1	TRBJ2-7	many	TGCGCCAGCAGCAAGGGACAGGGCAACGAGCAGTACTTC	CASSKGQGNEQYF
.	TRBV7-8	TRBJ1-3	.	TGTGCCAGCAGCTTAGCCCAGCGGGGATTGGCTGGAAACACCATATATTTT	CASSLAQRGLAGNTIYF
TRBD1	TRBV11-2	TRBJ2-1	many	TGTGCCAGCAGTTTAGGGGACAGGATAAATGAGCAGTTCTTC	CASSLGDRINEQFF
.	TRBV14	TRBJ1-4	many	TGTGCCAGCAGCCAAGTTATTGGGGAAAACGAAAAACTGTTTTTT	CASSQVIGENEKLFF
.	TRBV4-3	TRBJ2-2	many	TGCGCCAGCAGCCAAGAGTTATCTGACACCGGGGAGCTGTTTTTT	CASSQELSDTGELFF
.	TRBV20-1	TRBJ2-3	.	TGCAGTGCTACGGACAGAAGCACAGATACGCAGTATTTT	CSATDRSTDTQYF
.	TRBV6-2/TRBV6-3	TRBJ2-7	few	TGTGCCAGCAGTTATCTCCTCTACGAGCAGTACTTC	CASSYLLYEQYF
.	TRBV12-3/TRBV12-4	TRBJ1-5	many	TGTGCCAGCAGCTCAACGTATAATCAGCCCCAGCATTTT	CASSSTYNQPQHF
.	TRBV20-1	TRBJ2-1	few	TGCAGTGCTAGAGATACTAGGTCCCCCTCCTACAATGAGCAGTTCTTC	CSARDTRSPSYNEQFF
.	TRBV7-8	TRBJ2-1	many	TGTGCCAGCAGTTGGACGGGATTCTACAATGAGCAGTTCTTC	CASSWTGFYNEQFF
.	TRBV9	TRBJ2-5	.	TGTGCCAGCAGCGTAGATCACAGCCATCGAGAGACCCAGTACTTC	CASSVDHSHRETQYF
.	TRBV29-1	TRBJ1-6	few	TGCAGCGTTGTGGACGGATGGAATTCACCCCTCCACTTT	CSVVDGWNSPLHF
.	TRBV7-9	TRBJ2-1	.	TGTGCCAGCAGCTTACCAATTAGCTCCTACAATGAGCAGTTCTTC	CASSLPISSYNEQFF
.	TRBV25-1	TRBJ2-5	.	TGTGCCAGCAGAGGGCGGGTCCAAGAGACCCAGTACTTC	CASRGRVQETQYF
TRBD2	TRBV29-1	TRBJ2-7	.	TGCAGCGTCACGTTAGCGGGTGATGCCTACGAGCAGTACTTC	CSVTLAGDAYEQYF
TRBD1	TRBV4-3	TRBJ2-7	few	TGCGCCAGCAGCCCCTCCGCCGCGACAGGGGGAACCTACGAGCAGTACTTC	CASSPSAATGGTYEQYF
.	TRBV11-2	TRBJ2-1	few	TGTGCCAGCAGCTTAAATTTCAGGGACAATGAGCAGTTCTTC	CASSLNFRDNEQFF
TRBD1	TRBV20-1	TRBJ1-2	.	TGCAGTGTTCAGGGGGGTAACTATGGCTACACCTTC	CSVQGGNYGYTF
TRBD2	TRBV20-1	TRBJ2-3	.	TGCAGTGCTAGTCGCCTAGCGGGGTCAGGGACCGGCACAGATACGCAGTATTTT	CSASRLAGSGTGTDTQYF
.	TRBV24-1	TRBJ2-2	.	TGTGCCACCAGTGATTCGAGCAGGGGAAACACCGGGGAGCTGTTTTTT	CATSDSSRGNTGELFF
.	TRBV4-1	TRBJ2-7	.	TGCGCCAGCAGCCAAGTCGGTAGCTCCTACGAGCAGTACTTC	CASSQVGSSYEQYF
.	TRBV20-1	TRBJ2-1	many	TGCAGTGCTAGAGATTTGGAGGGCCGCTACAATGAGCAGTTCTTC	CSARDLEGRYNEQFF
.	TRBV6-1	TRBJ2-7	few	TGTGCCAGCAGTGCCCGAGGAGGCCCCTACGAGCAGTACTTC	CASSARGGPYEQYF
.	TRBV5-1	TRBJ1-2	few	TGCGCCAGCAGCACCGGGAGGGATTATGGCTACACCTTC	CASSTGRDYGYTF
.	TRBV7-9	TRBJ2-1	.	TGTGCCAGCAGCTTAGGCTCCGGGCTGGTATACAATGAGCAGTTCTTC	CASSLGSGLVYNEQFF
.	TRBV6-1	TRBJ1-2	.	TGTGCCAGCAGTAGGGTGGGTAACTATGGCTACACCTTC	CASSRVGNYGYTF
.	TRBV27	TRBJ2-7	few	TGTGCCAGCAGTTTATTCGCAGGGCGGGCCTACGAGCAGTACTTC	CASSLFAGRAYEQYF
TRBD1	TRBV9	TRBJ1-2	.	TGTGCCAGCAGCGGGGGGACAGGACGCACGGAGGGCTACACCTTC	CASSGGTGRTEGYTF
.	TRBV20-1	TRBJ2-1	few	TGCAGTGCTAGTGGCAGGGCGAATGAGCAGTTCTTC	CSASGRANEQFF
.	TRBV27	TRBJ1-6	.	TGTGCCAGCAGCCTATTCCCGGCAGGACGGAGGATGGTTTCACCCCTCCACTTT	CASSLFPAGRRMVSPLHF
TRBD1	TRBV3-1	TRBJ2-3	many	TGTGCCAGCAGCCAAGGACAGGGGGGGGATACGCAGTATTTT	CASSQGQGGDTQYF
.	TRBV5-8	TRBJ1-4	few	TGTGCCAGCAGCTTGGACCGACACGGAGGTGAAAAACTGTTTTTT	CASSLDRHGGEKLFF
.	TRBV12-3/TRBV12-4	TRBJ2-7	once	TGTGCCAGCAGTAAGGGGGGACCCTACGAGCAGTACTTC	CASSKGGPYEQYF
TRBD2	TRBV11-2	TRBJ2-1	.	TGTGCCAGCAGCTTAGGACTAGCGGGGGGCCGGTACCCCTCCTACAATGAGCAGTTCTTC	CASSLGLAGGRYPSYNEQFF
.	TRBV2	TRBJ2-7	few	TGTGCCAGCAGTGAAGCGCGGGGGCAGGGCTTATCCTACGAGCAGTACTTC	CASSEARGQGLSYEQYF
.	TRBV15	TRBJ2-1	few	TGTGCCACCAGGGCGCCTGGGGGGAGGTACAATGAGCAGTTCTTC	CATRAPGGRYNEQFF
.	TRBV5-1	TRBJ1-1	many	TGCGCCAGCAGCTTGGGACAGTCAGTTAAGATGAACACTGAAGCTTTCTTT	CASSLGQSVKMNTEAFF
.	TRBV29-1	TRBJ1-2	.	TGCAGCGTTGGTGGTGTCGGGGGGCGCGACTATGGCTACACCTTC	CSVGGVGGRDYGYTF
TRBD2	TRBV11-2	TRBJ2-1	.	TGTGCCAGCAGCTTAGATTTAGCGGGAGGTAATATTGAGCAGTTCTTC	CASSLDLAGGNIEQFF
TRBD1	TRBV12-3/TRBV12-4	TRBJ2-3	.	TGTGCCAGCAGTACACATACAGGGGGACAAGATACGCAGTATTTT	CASSTHTGGQDTQYF
.	TRBV7-3	TRBJ2-1	few	TGTGCCAGCAGCTTATGGGTAAACAATGAGCAGTTCTTC	CASSLWVNNEQFF
TRBD1	TRBV7-9	TRBJ2-6	few	TGTGCCATCTCCTCAGGGGGCTCTGGGGCCAACGTCCTGACTTTC	CAISSGGSGANVLTF
.	TRBV7-2	TRBJ2-7	many	TGTGCCAGCAGCTCACAGACCCCTGGCGAGCAGTACTTC	CASSSQTPGEQYF